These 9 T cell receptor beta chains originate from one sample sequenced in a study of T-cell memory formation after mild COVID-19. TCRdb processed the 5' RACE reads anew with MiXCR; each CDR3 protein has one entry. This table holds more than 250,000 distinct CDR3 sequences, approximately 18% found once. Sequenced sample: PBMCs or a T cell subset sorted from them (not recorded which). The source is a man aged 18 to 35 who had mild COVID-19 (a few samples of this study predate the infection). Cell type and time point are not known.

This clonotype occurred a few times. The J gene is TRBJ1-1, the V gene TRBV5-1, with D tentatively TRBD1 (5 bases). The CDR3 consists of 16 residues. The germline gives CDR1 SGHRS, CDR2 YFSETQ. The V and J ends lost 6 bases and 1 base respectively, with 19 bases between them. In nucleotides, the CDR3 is TGCGCCAGCATTGCGCAGCCCGGGACCACGAACACTGAAGCTTTCTTT. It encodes CASIAQPGTTNTEAFF. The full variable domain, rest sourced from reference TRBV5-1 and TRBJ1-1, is KAGVTQTPRYLIKTRGQQVTLSCSPISGHRSVSWYQQTPGQGLQFLFEYFSETQRNKGNFPGRFSGRQFSNSRSEMNVSTLELGDSALYLCASIAQPGTTNTEAFFGQGTRLTVV.

The CDR3 coding sequence is TGCGCCAGCAGCCAAGTAACCGGGCTACAAGAGACCCAGTACTTC. Encoded protein: CASSQVTGLQETQYF. This chain joins TRBV4-1 and TRBJ2-5; D is ambiguous. Germline loops: CDR1 MGHRA, CDR2 YSYEKL. The length of the CDR3 is 15 residues. V was trimmed by 1 base and J by 2 bases, leaving 11 bases between them.

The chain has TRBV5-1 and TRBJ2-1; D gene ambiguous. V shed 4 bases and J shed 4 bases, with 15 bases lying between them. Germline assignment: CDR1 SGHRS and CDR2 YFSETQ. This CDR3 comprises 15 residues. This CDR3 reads CASSPGRRSYNEQFF. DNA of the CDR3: TGCGCCAGCAGCCCCGGGCGGAGATCTTACAATGAGCAGTTCTTC.

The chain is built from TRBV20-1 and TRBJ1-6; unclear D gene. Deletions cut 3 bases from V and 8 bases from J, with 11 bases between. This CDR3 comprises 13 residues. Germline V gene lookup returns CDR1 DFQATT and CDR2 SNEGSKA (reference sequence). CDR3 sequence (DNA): TGCAGTGCTAGTCCGGGAAATGATTCACCCCTCCACTTT. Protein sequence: CSASPGNDSPLHF.

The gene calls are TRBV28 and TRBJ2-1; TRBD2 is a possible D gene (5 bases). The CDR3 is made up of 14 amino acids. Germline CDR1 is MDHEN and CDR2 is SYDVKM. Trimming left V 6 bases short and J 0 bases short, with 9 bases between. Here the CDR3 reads CASRGLASYNEQFF. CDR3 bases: TGTGCCAGCAGAGGACTGGCCTCCTACAATGAGCAGTTCTTC.

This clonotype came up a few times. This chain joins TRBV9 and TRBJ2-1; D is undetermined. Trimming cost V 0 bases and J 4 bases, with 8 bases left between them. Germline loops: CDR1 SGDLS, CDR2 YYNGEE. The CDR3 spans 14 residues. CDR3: CASSVDGWYNEQFF. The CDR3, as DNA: TGTGCCAGCAGCGTAGATGGGTGGTACAATGAGCAGTTCTTC.

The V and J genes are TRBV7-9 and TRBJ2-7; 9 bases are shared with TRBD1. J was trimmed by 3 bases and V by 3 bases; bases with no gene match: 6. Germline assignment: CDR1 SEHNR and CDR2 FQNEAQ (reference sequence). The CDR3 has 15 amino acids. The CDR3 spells CASSFPGQGRYEQYF. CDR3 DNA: TGTGCCAGCAGCTTTCCGGGACAGGGACGCTACGAGCAGTACTTC.

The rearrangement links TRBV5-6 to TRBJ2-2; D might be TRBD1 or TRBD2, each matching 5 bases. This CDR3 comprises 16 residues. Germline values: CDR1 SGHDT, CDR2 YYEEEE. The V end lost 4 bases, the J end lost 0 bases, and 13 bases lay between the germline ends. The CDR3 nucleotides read TGTGCCAGCAGCGCGATGAGGGGCACGAACACCGGGGAGCTGTTTTTT. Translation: CASSAMRGTNTGELFF.

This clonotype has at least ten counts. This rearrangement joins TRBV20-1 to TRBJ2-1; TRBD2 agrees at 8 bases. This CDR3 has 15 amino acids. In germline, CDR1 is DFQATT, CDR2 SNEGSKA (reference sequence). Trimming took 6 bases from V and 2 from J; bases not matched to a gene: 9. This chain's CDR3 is CSARDGGGPYNEQFF. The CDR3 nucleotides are TGCAGTGCCCGAGACGGGGGGGGTCCCTACAATGAGCAGTTCTTC.